This T cell receptor beta chain came from a study of T cells in Graves' hyperthyroidism and ophthalmopathy. Note on this clonotype: Possible read error: a much larger clone is one base away.

RNA transcripts yielded amplified TCR beta CDR3 regions. HTBI primers were used for first-round RT-PCR of the TCR CDR3. From the multiplex PCR reads, TCRdb called clonotypes with MiXCR, one entry per CDR3 protein. This table has roughly 720,000 distinct CDR3 sequences, approximately 15% appearing once. The CDR3 is 15 amino acids. Germline-derived CDR1 and CDR2 are ENHRY and SYGVKD. The V gene is TRBV10-3, the J gene TRBJ2-6; no clear D gene. The source is a man in his forties or fifties with Graves' hyperthyroidism. The sequenced sample consisted of blood. The CDR3 protein is CVISEAQAGANVLTF. CDR3 DNA: TGTGTCATCAGTGAGGCCCAAGCTGGGGCCAACGTCCTGACTTTC.